Given below is one T cell receptor beta chain in context. Its target is not known. The sample is drawn from a study of cytomegalovirus exposure and HLA in healthy donors. The overall study: Roughly 85 million unique TCRs from HLA-typed donors made up an early data release.

Findings and limits, study-wide: V- and J-gene trimming of TCR beta was linked (in a later analysis) to a missense DCLRE1C variant. A later look showed TCR association rates differing by HLA locus, highest for DRB1 and lowest for HLA-C.

The PCR used 60 Vbeta and 13 Jbeta primers. Using immunoSEQ multiplex PCR, the repertoire was profiled, and TCRdb retains in-frame clones only, with some absent. This sample carries about 78,000 clones, 60% to 75% of them seen once, and the ten largest clones take around 10%. V dropped 6 bases and J dropped 2; count of bases not matched to a gene: 6. CDR3 size: 17 residues. Germline V CDR1 and CDR2: LNHDA, SQIVND (reference sequence). This sequence joins TRBV19 and TRBJ2-6, with 11 bases fitting TRBD2. The sample taken for sequencing was PBMCs. The clonotype originates from a woman in her thirties or forties in good health and CMV-seropositive. The CDR3 reads CASSPIAGGPGANVLTF. As DNA, the CDR3 is TGTGCCAGTAGCCCCATAGCGGGGGGGCCTGGGGCCAACGTCCTGACTTTC.